This record covers a single T cell receptor (beta chain). No antigen is known for it. Nothing much larger sits one base from this clone, and base qualities are not available. CDR1 and CDR2 are drawn from the germline V gene: SQVTM, ANQGSEA. Deletion took 0 bases off V and 6 bases off J, with a span of 6 bases between the germline ends. The CDR3 sequence holds 12 residues, the cysteine and phenylalanine included. The sequence is cut down to CDR3 DNA, 36 bases in frame from base 1. This entry belongs to a study of naive and memory T cell subsets (TCRdb year 2017). For context, the study as a whole: The figure summarizing these samples reported some ten blood donors, 7 tuberculin skin test biopsies and 3 saline control biopsies. PCR2 was typically a SYBR Green qPCR stopped at a set threshold; low-input samples could instead use end-point PCR (approximately 6 cycles). Summary of the overall study and its limitations: The potential sensitivity of the RNA-based method to TCR transcript changes with T cell activation and differentiation was acknowledged.

Library creation used 5' RACE. The ligated cDNA was amplified in four rounds of PCR with nested alpha and beta constant region primers together with the SP2 primer. For the blood and skin samples, reverse transcription of TCR RNA was done with SuperScript IV along with alpha and beta constant region primers. T4 RNA ligase 1 was used to ligate an oligonucleotide containing the Illumina SP2 primer and a UMI to the 3' end of the cDNA. The 12-nucleotide UMI was composed of two random hexamers separated by an eight-base spacer, which was included to prevent hairpin formation. From the second PCR onward, TCR alpha and beta chain libraries were processed separately, and dual indexing was applied for multiplexing. After pooling, the indexed libraries were analyzed by capillary electrophoresis and sequenced on either an Illumina MiSeq or NextSeq. PhiX DNA at roughly 4.5-7.5% was added to the libraries to raise base diversity and improve cluster recognition. The authors processed their data as follows. Demultiplexor pulled UMIs out of read 2, joined the UMIs with the TCR sequence from read 1, and separated reads according to sample indices. V and J genes and V-J junctions were identified by Decombinator, which gave every TCR a five-part identifier that included V and J deletions. Collapsinator used UMIs to correct sequencing errors and PCR amplification heterogeneity, yielding UMI-based abundance per TCR. CDR3Translator turned identifiers into nucleotide sequence, translated that sequence into amino acids, and pulled out CDR3 regions based on terminal motifs. After normalization to the amount of input RNA, the error-corrected alpha and beta TCR counts from blood and from skin were compared. TCRdb reprocessing: public reads trimmed at Q25 with fastp, clones called with MiXCR, in-frame beta chains kept. Entries are consolidated by CDR3 protein sequence, retaining the most common genes and DNA. These V and J calls derive from TCRdb rather than the authors' analysis. This sample has 30,000 or so distinct CDR3 sequences in its table, and roughly a sixth of those were observed once. The top ten clones comprise approximately 2.5% of the sample.

Using 3' ligation of a UMI-containing oligonucleotide to TCR cDNA, the study laid out a robust and sensitive protocol to amplify, sequence and analyze TCRs. Whole blood analysis involved drawing 2 to 2.5 ml of peripheral blood from adult healthy volunteers into Tempus tubes and then extracting RNA following the manufacturer's instructions. Total RNA, without cell sorting, was DNase treated with RQ1 DNase before reverse transcription, targeting roughly 1 to 1,100 ng input. Libraries were prepared from skin biopsies and whole blood so that pipeline robustness could be tested in samples in which T cells form a minority population.

The chain was built from TRBV29-1 and TRBJ1-5, with TRBD1 perhaps the D gene, on 5 matching bases. The sequence came from a female donor in good health. At the DNA level, the sequence is TGCAGCGTTGAAGAGGGGGGTCAGCCCCAGCATTTT. Its coded protein is CSVEEGGQPQHF.